This TCR beta chain was sequenced in a study of blood T cell repertoires in COVID-19. TCRdb's table, derived via immunoSEQ multiplex PCR, lists solely in-frame clones and lacks some. This table has about 91,000 clones, roughly 88% appearing once. V was clipped by 2 bases and J by 2 bases, with 7 bases between them. Per germline, CDR1 ENHRY and CDR2 SYGVKD. The CDR3 sequence is 14 residues long. The chain is built from TRBV10-3 and TRBJ1-3; perhaps TRBD1 as D (5 bases). This clonotype originated in a woman between 70 and 85 years old with acute or convalescent COVID-19. The sample comprised peripheral blood. The CDR3 DNA reads TGTGCCATCAGTGAGGGGGGGGCTGGAAACACCATATATTTT. Its translation: CAISEGGAGNTIYF.